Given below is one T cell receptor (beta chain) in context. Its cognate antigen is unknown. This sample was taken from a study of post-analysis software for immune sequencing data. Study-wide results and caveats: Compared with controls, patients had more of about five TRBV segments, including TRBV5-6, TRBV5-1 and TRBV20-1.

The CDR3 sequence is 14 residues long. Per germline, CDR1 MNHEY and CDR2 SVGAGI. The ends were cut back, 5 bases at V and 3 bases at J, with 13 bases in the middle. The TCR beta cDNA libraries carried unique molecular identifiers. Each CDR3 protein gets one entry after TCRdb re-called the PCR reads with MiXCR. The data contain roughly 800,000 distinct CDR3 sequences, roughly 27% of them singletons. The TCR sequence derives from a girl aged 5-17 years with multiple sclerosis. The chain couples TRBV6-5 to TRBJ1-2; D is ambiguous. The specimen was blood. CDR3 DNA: TGTGCCAGCAGTCGCTTTATCCACGACTATGGCTACACCTTC. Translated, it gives CASSRFIHDYGYTF.